This T cell receptor (beta chain) was found in a study of response to subunit inactivated influenza vaccine. TCRdb used MiXCR to reprocess the RT-PCR reads, holding one entry per CDR3 protein. The sample gives about 520,000 distinct CDR3 sequences, about 10% of which show up once; about 12% is in the top ten. Study-wide results and limits: Authors suggested seasonal influenza vaccinations each recruit few new T cells.

V was cut by 0 bases and J by 0 bases, with 16 bases left in between. Germline values: CDR1 LGHNA, CDR2 YSLEER. The CDR3 spans 18 residues. On this clonotype: Its cognate antigen is unknown.

The clonotype comes from a man aged 45-65 years who received an inactivated influenza vaccine. This specimen was PBMCs from blood, taken more than 35 days after vaccination. The J gene is TRBJ2-3, the V gene TRBV4-3, with D possibly matching TRBD2 (6 bases). For the CDR3, the DNA is TGCGCCAGCAGCCAAGAGGCGTCGGCGGGAACTAGCACAGATACGCAGTATTTT. Residues: CASSQEASAGTSTDTQYF.